The 14 T cell receptor beta chains given below trace back to one sample, sequenced in a study of post-analysis software for immune sequencing data. For these receptors, no antigen is known. Study-wide results and limits: Five or six TRBV segments (TRBV5-6, TRBV5-1 and TRBV20-1 among them) occurred more frequently in patients than in controls.

Included in the TCR beta cDNA libraries were unique molecular identifiers. TCRdb recomputed calls from the PCR reads with MiXCR, one row per CDR3 protein. This sample has hundreds of thousands of distinct CDR3 sequences, with approximately 53% found just once. Sequencing was performed on blood. These receptors all stem from a girl aged 5 to 17 with multiple sclerosis.

This clonotype was counted a single time. The rearrangement links TRBV7-2 to TRBJ2-7; D may correspond to TRBD1 or TRBD2 (5 bases each). The CDR3 spans 14 residues. V lost 5 bases and J 1 base, leaving 12 bases between the germline ends. The germline V gene encodes CDR1 SGHTA and CDR2 FQGNSA. The CDR3: CASSPWGISYEQYF. CDR3 nucleotide sequence: TGTGCCAGCAGCCCATGGGGGATTTCCTACGAGCAGTACTTC.

The gene calls are TRBV5-1 and TRBJ2-1; possibly TRBD1 for D (5 bases). CDR1 and CDR2 (germline): SGHRS, YFSETQ. This CDR3 is built from 14 residues. V dropped 0 bases and J dropped 9 bases, with 13 bases sitting between them. In DNA, the CDR3 is TGCGCCAGCAGCTTGGGTTTCTCCCAGGGTGAGCAGTTCTTC. Its protein is CASSLGFSQGEQFF.

V usage is TRBV2 and J usage is TRBJ2-5; 7 nucleotides match TRBD1. CDR3 length: 14 amino acids. Trimming took 3 bases from V and 6 from J; bases not matched to a gene: 7. Germline V CDR1 and CDR2: SNHLY, FYNNEI. The CDR3 DNA follows: TGTGCCAGCAGTGATGGATCCAGGGGGAAGACCCAGTACTTC. Protein product: CASSDGSRGKTQYF.

This chain joins TRBV7-9 and TRBJ2-5; TRBD2 aligns across 8 bases. The V segment lost 5 bases and the J segment 5 bases; nucleotides outside the gene matches: 13. The germline gives CDR1 SEHNR, CDR2 FQNEAQ (reference sequence). This CDR3 is 16 amino acids long. CDR3 in amino acids: CASSLTSGGEGETQYF. In DNA, the CDR3 is TGTGCCAGCAGCCTTACTAGCGGAGGAGAGGGGGAGACCCAGTACTTC.

This clonotype occurred a few times. J is TRBJ2-1 and V is TRBV7-2; 7 positions match TRBD2. The CDR3 sequence is 16 residues long. V trimming: 4 bases; J trimming: 6 bases; junction bases outside the gene matches: 12. Per germline, CDR1 SGHTA and CDR2 FQGNSA. The CDR3 sequence: CASSSILATGANEQFF. As DNA, the CDR3 is TGTGCCAGCAGCTCCATACTAGCGACCGGCGCCAATGAGCAGTTCTTC. The full variable domain, in which reference TRBV7-2 and TRBJ2-1 provide the parts outside the CDR3, is GAGVSQSPSNKVTEKGKDVELRCDPISGHTALYWYRQSLGQGLEFLIYFQGNSAPDKSGLPSDRFSAERTGGSVSTLTIQRTQQEDSAVYLCASSSILATGANEQFFGPGTRLTVL.

This clonotype was seen just once. The genes are TRBV2 and TRBJ1-1; D perhaps matches TRBD1 (5 bases). CDR3 length equals 13 residues. The germline V gene has CDR1 SNHLY and CDR2 FYNNEI. The V gene lost 7 bases and the J gene lost 1 base, with 10 bases spanning the gap. As DNA, the CDR3 is TGTGCCAGCATTTCGGGGCAGAACACTGAAGCTTTCTTT. It encodes CASISGQNTEAFF.

V and J are TRBV12-3 or TRBV12-4 and TRBJ1-2; 8 positions match TRBD1. V trimming: 2 bases; J trimming: 3 bases; junction bases outside the gene matches: 8. The CDR3 runs to 16 residues. The CDR3 bases are TGTGCCAGCAGTTTAAGCGGGACAGGCCCCTACTATGGCTACACCTTC. Translated, it gives CASSLSGTGPYYGYTF.

The chain joins TRBV9 to TRBJ2-3; 7 positions match TRBD2. Germline V gene sequence: CDR1 SGDLS, CDR2 YYNGEE. Trimming removed 3 bases from V and 4 bases from J; junction bases left unmatched: 14. This CDR3 has 17 residues. CDR3 bases: TGTGCCAGCAGCGCCCCCCCTGGCGGGAGTAGTGCAGATACGCAGTATTTT. This translates into CASSAPPGGSSADTQYF. Based on the CDR3 plus reference TRBV9 and TRBJ2-3, the full variable domain is DSGVTQTPKHLITATGQRVTLRCSPRSGDLSVYWYQQSLDQGLQFLIQYYNGEERAKGNILERFSAQQFPDLHSELNLSSLELGDSALYFCASSAPPGGSSADTQYFGPGTRLTVL.

The chain carries TRBV5-6 and TRBJ1-2; 8 bases are shared with TRBD1. The junction had 2 bases not matched to a gene; V was cut back by 0 bases and J by 7 bases. Germline CDR1 SGHDT, CDR2 YYEEEE. CDR3 length equals 13 residues. CDR3 sequence: CASSLGQGAGYTF. In DNA form, the CDR3 reads TGTGCCAGCAGCTTGGGGCAGGGGGCTGGCTACACCTTC.

This clonotype was counted only a few times. The chain has TRBV7-9 and TRBJ2-1, with 7 bases matching TRBD1. The DNA end is more similar to TRBJ2-7, so the J call may be wrong. This CDR3 comprises 14 residues. CDR1 and CDR2 (germline): SEHNR, FQNEAQ (reference sequence). The CDR3 sequence: CASSIDRVYNEQYF. The CDR3 DNA sequence: TGTGCCAGCAGCATAGACAGGGTATACAATGAGCAGTACTTC.

This clonotype has just a few counts. The chain uses TRBV3-1 and TRBJ2-4; 8 bases are a match to TRBD1. V dropped 1 base and J dropped 0; count of bases not matched to a gene: 2. This CDR3 has 16 residues. Germline V gene lookup returns CDR1 LGHDT and CDR2 YNNKEL (reference sequence). CDR3 residues: CASSQGTGRAKNIQYF. The CDR3 nucleotides are TGTGCCAGCAGCCAAGGGACAGGGAGAGCCAAAAACATTCAGTACTTC.

This clonotype was detected only a few times. The chain links TRBV6-5 to TRBJ2-7; the D gene could be TRBD1 or TRBD2 (5 bases each). Trimming shortened V by 6 bases and J by 2 bases, and 17 bases separated the two germline ends. Per the germline V gene, CDR1 is MNHEY and CDR2 is SVGAGI. This CDR3 region has 15 residues. The CDR3 protein is CASSSAGTTPYEQYF. In nucleotides, the CDR3 is TGTGCCAGCAGCTCCGCCGGGACCACACCCTACGAGCAGTACTTC.

The CDR3, as DNA: TGCGCCAGCAGCTTGGGGGACACCAGCTACAATGAGCAGTTCTTC. It yields the protein CASSLGDTSYNEQFF. The chain carries TRBV5-1 and TRBJ2-1; D might be TRBD1 (6 bases). The germline gives CDR1 SGHRS, CDR2 YFSETQ. The CDR3 loop spans 15 amino acids. With 0 bases removed from V and 3 bases from J, the gap between germline ends came to 10 bases.

J is TRBJ2-1 and V is TRBV18; tentatively, D is TRBD2 (6 bases). The CDR3 length is 12 residues. Germline V gene lookup returns CDR1 KGHSH and CDR2 LQKENI. V shed 3 bases and J shed 9 bases, with 9 bases lying between them. The CDR3: CASSPRDFEQFF. CDR3 DNA: TGTGCCAGCTCACCTCGGGACTTTGAGCAGTTCTTC.